This T cell receptor (beta chain) was recovered during a study of early T cells in non-severe SARS-CoV-2 infection. MiXCR was run by TCRdb on the 5' RACE reads, yielding one entry per CDR3 protein. Among under 70,000 distinct CDR3 sequences listed, 5.6% were seen once. Trimming cost V 3 bases and J 9 bases, with 18 bases left between them. CDR1 and CDR2 from the germline V gene are SGHTA and FQGNSA. The CDR3 covers 14 residues. Sequenced input: whole blood. The receptor was isolated from an adult who was a healthcare worker with PCR-confirmed SARS-CoV-2 infection or an uninfected control (not recorded which). This rearrangement joins TRBV7-2 to TRBJ2-7; weak D call: TRBD2 (5 bases). The CDR3 DNA reads as TGTGCCAGCAGCTTGAGCAGCGGCCAAAAGTGGCAGTACTTC. Translated, it gives CASSLSSGQKWQYF.